What follows describes a single TCR beta chain. This entry comes from a study of cytomegalovirus exposure and HLA in healthy donors. This CDR3 is 17 amino acids long. The V gene lost 3 bases and the J gene lost 3 bases, with 21 bases spanning the gap. Germline V lookup: CDR1 SGHNT, CDR2 YYREEE (reference sequence). Data came from immunoSEQ multiplex PCR; TCRdb stores just in-frame clones and leaves some out. In the table there are 140,000 to 150,000 clones, 87% of which are singletons. The receptor was isolated from a man aged 18 to 30 in good health and CMV-seropositive. The chain has TRBV5-4 and TRBJ1-1; D may be TRBD1 (6 bases). The source material was PBMCs. CDR3 bases: TGTGCCAGCAGCTACCCTCCAGGGGCCCAAGGATACACTGAAGCTTTCTTT. The encoded protein is CASSYPPGAQGYTEAFF.